These 8 T cell receptor beta chains were all obtained from the same sample, sequenced in a study of T cell clonotyping in hematopoietic cell transplantation (dated by TCRdb to the early 2020s). Library preparation used the immunoSEQ multiplex PCR assay. TCRdb retrieved this table from immuneACCESS and kept in-frame rearrangements only. Not all clones are present; in checked studies, unresolved V genes account for under half, and no reason is known for the remainder. A total of approximately 16,000 clones appear in this sample, 70% to 90% of them only once. The ten largest make up around 4.5% of the sample. The sequenced material came from peripheral blood mononuclear cells. The receptors here all came from a middle-aged woman in good health. Some clones in this sample may be carry-over from other donors' samples.

The V and J genes are TRBV5-1 and TRBJ2-1; the match to TRBD1 covers 8 bases. J gave up 5 bases and V 9 bases, and 4 bases lay outside the gene matches. The CDR3 totals 12 residues. The germline CDR1 and CDR2 sequences are SGHRS and YFSETQ. The CDR3 loop is CATGTGNNEQFF. In nucleotides, the CDR3 is TGCGCCACGGGGACAGGTAACAATGAGCAGTTCTTC.

The rearrangement uses TRBV29-1 and TRBJ2-6; D is ambiguous. This CDR3 has 14 amino acids. V lost 3 bases and J 1 base, leaving 7 bases between the germline ends. Looked up from germline, CDR1 is SQVTM and CDR2 is ANQGSEA. CDR3 sequence: CSVEDGSGANVLTF. The CDR3 nucleotides are TGCAGCGTTGAGGATGGTTCTGGGGCCAACGTCCTGACTTTC.

The CDR3 here is CAWSRRETQYF. The CDR3 DNA sequence: TGTGCCTGGAGCCGGAGAGAGACCCAGTACTTC. The chain uses TRBV30 and TRBJ2-5, with D unresolved. V dropped 3 bases and J dropped 4 bases, with 6 bases sitting between them. This CDR3 is built from 11 residues. CDR1 is GTSNPN and CDR2 is SVGIG in the germline V gene (reference sequence).

The chain carries TRBV6-1 and TRBJ1-1; D ambiguous. Germline CDR1 and CDR2: MNHNS and SASEGT. V lost 8 bases and J lost 4, with 17 bases in between. The CDR3 contains 14 residues. DNA of the CDR3: TGTGCCAGCCAATCGACGATGGCGAGCACTGAAGCTTTCTTT. Its translation: CASQSTMASTEAFF.

The chain couples TRBV6-5 to TRBJ1-2; 9 bases line up with TRBD1. The trim removed 2 bases at V and 8 bases at J, leaving 12 bases unmatched. Germline values: CDR1 MNHEY, CDR2 SVGAGI. This CDR3 has 16 residues. As DNA, the CDR3 is TGTGCCAGCAGTTACCTAAAGGACAGGGGTCCTTTGGGCTACACCTTC. Translation gives CASSYLKDRGPLGYTF.

This clone has a handful of counts. This chain joins TRBV19 and TRBJ2-2; D could derive from TRBD1 or TRBD2 (5 bases each). Trimming took 8 bases from V and 4 from J, leaving 14 bases between them. This CDR3 region has 14 residues. Germline V gene data show CDR1 as LNHDA and CDR2 as SQIVND (reference sequence). CDR3 sequence reads: CASGRQRFTGELFF. In DNA, the CDR3 is TGTGCCAGTGGGAGACAGCGGTTCACCGGGGAGCTGTTTTTT.

This clone was seen once. The J gene is TRBJ1-4, the V gene TRBV7-6; a weak D match, TRBD1 (5 bases). This CDR3 spans 13 amino acids. Trimming pared 5 bases from V and 4 bases from J, leaving 8 bases between. CDR1 is SGHVS and CDR2 is FNYEAQ in the germline V gene. Here the CDR3 reads CASSTGLNEKLFF. CDR3 sequence (DNA): TGTGCCAGCAGCACGGGGCTTAATGAAAAACTGTTTTTT.

This chain links TRBV7-2 with TRBJ2-7; possibly TRBD2 for D (6 bases). The CDR3 contains 17 residues. Deletions cut 5 bases from V and 0 bases from J, with 20 bases between. Germline CDR1 is SGHTA and CDR2 is FQGNSA. CDR3: CASSPTRSGPSSYEQYF. CDR3 sequence (DNA): TGTGCCAGCAGCCCAACACGGAGCGGGCCGAGCTCCTACGAGCAGTACTTC. The whole variable domain, filled in from reference TRBV7-2 and TRBJ2-7, reads GAGVSQSPSNKVTEKGKDVELRCDPISGHTALYWYRQSLGQGLEFLIYFQGNSAPDKSGLPSDRFSAERTGGSVSTLTIQRTQQEDSAVYLCASSPTRSGPSSYEQYFGPGTRLTVT.